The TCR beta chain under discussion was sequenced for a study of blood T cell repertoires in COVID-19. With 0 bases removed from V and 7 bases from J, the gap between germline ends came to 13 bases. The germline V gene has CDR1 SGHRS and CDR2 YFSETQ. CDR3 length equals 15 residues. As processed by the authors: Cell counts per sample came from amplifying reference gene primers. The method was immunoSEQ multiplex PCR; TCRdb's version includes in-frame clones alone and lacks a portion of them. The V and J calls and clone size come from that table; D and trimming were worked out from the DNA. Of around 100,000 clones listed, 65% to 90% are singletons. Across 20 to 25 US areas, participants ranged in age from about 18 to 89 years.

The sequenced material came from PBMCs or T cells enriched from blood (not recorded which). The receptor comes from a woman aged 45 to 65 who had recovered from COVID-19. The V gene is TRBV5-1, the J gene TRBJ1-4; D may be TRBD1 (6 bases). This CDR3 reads CASSLEGGRGEKLFF. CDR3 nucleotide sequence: TGCGCCAGCAGCTTGGAAGGGGGGAGGGGTGAAAAACTGTTTTTT. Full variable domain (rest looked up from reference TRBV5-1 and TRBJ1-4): KAGVTQTPRYLIKTRGQQVTLSCSPISGHRSVSWYQQTPGQGLQFLFEYFSETQRNKGNFPGRFSGRQFSNSRSEMNVSTLELGDSALYLCASSLEGGRGEKLFFGSGTQLSVL.